This TCR beta chain appears in the sequencing data of a study of B cell selection in AIRE deficiency. As handled by the study authors: Patients' conventional T cells yielded roughly 1.2x10^5 distinct TCRbeta sequences; donors' approximately 140,000. Assay: immunoSEQ multiplex PCR; the TCRdb copy retains only in-frame clones and omits some. Clone size and the V and J calls come from that table; the DNA yielded D and trimming. The sample records some 25,000 clones, just under 97% being singletons. Study-level results: Tconv and Treg cells from AIRE-deficient patients resembled healthy donors in TCRBV usage, CDR3 length and diversity. Of about 3,900 shared Treg TCRbeta sequences, 31.6% were healthy-donor-only and 9.3% patient-only. Shorter CDR3s marked shared Treg sequences, biased toward few non-templated insertions.

CD4+CD127+ cells were sorted as the conventional CD4 T cells. The V end was cut by 1 base, the J end by 5 bases, with 13 bases between. Germline-derived CDR1 and CDR2 are SGHRS and YFSETQ. This CDR3 has 14 residues. With regard to this clone: Its specificity is unknown.

This TCR was sampled from a human donor with AIRE deficiency. The sample taken for sequencing was conventional CD4+ T cells sorted from PBMCs. The chain combines TRBV5-1 with TRBJ2-7; D may be TRBD1 or TRBD2 (5 bases each). Here the CDR3 reads CASSLRAGRDEQYF. In nucleotides, the CDR3 is TGCGCCAGCAGCTTGAGGGCGGGCAGGGACGAGCAGTACTTC.